The 17 T cell receptor beta chains presented below share a single source sample, sequenced in a study of cytomegalovirus exposure and HLA in healthy donors. Researchers ran the PCR with 60 Vbeta and 13 Jbeta primers. Sequencing was performed with immunoSEQ multiplex PCR; in TCRdb, only in-frame clones are kept and a portion is missing. The sample table sets out under 200,000 clones. The sequencing input was PBMCs. Receptors originate from a man between 25 and 39 years old in good health and CMV-seronegative.

This chain joins TRBV9 and TRBJ2-5; 11 nucleotides align to TRBD2. Germline CDR1 and CDR2: SGDLS and YYNGEE. V trimming: 4 bases; J trimming: 2 bases; junction bases outside the gene matches: 16. The CDR3 has 19 amino acids. Here the CDR3 DNA reads TGTGCCAGCAGCAAACCTAGCGGGGGGACCCTGATGGAACAAGAGACCCAGTACTTC. Its translation: CASSKPSGGTLMEQETQYF.

The chain is built from TRBV2 and TRBJ2-7, with a tentative D call TRBD2 (6 bases). The CDR3 totals 14 residues. V lost 4 bases and J 2 bases, leaving 12 bases between the germline ends. From germline, CDR1 is SNHLY and CDR2 FYNNEI. The CDR3 spells CASSGRDSTYEQYF. As DNA, the CDR3 is TGTGCCAGCAGTGGGCGGGATAGCACCTACGAGCAGTACTTC. Based on the CDR3 plus reference TRBV2 and TRBJ2-7, the full variable domain is EPEVTQTPSHQVTQMGQEVILRCVPISNHLYFYWYRQILGQKVEFLVSFYNNEISEKSEIFDDQFSVERPDGSNFTLKIRSTKLEDSAMYFCASSGRDSTYEQYFGPGTRLTVT.

The genes are TRBV2 and TRBJ2-7, with 14 bases identical to TRBD2. This CDR3 is built from 15 residues. CDR1 and CDR2 from the germline V gene are SNHLY and FYNNEI. V lost 3 bases to trimming and J lost 3 bases; unmatched junction nucleotides: 1. CDR3 in amino acids: CASSEGLAGVYEQYF. The CDR3 DNA sequence: TGTGCCAGCAGTGAGGGACTAGCGGGAGTCTACGAGCAGTACTTC.

The V gene is TRBV25-1, the J gene TRBJ1-4, with 7 nucleotides matching TRBD1. The CDR3 is made up of 13 amino acids. V shed 6 bases, J shed 3 bases, and the junction held 1 base outside the gene matches. Germline V gene sequence: CDR1 MGHDK, CDR2 SYGVNS. This CDR3 reads CASRGTANEKLFF. The CDR3 DNA reads TGTGCCAGCAGGGGGACAGCTAATGAAAAACTGTTTTTT.

Note on this clone: Sequence at one end of the junction differs from germline and may be a read error. This chain joins TRBV2 and TRBJ1-6, with TRBD1 identical over 8 bases. Germline V CDR1 and CDR2: SNHLY, FYNNEI. The CDR3 runs to 16 residues. CDR3 in DNA: TGTGCCAGCAGGGAAGGACAGGGAGTTCGAAATTCACCCCTCCACTTT. It specifies CASREGQGVRNSPLHF.

V is TRBV29-1 and J is TRBJ2-3; 8 nucleotides line up with TRBD2. With 7 bases clipped from V and 5 bases from J, the junction kept 11 bases outside the gene matches. Germline values: CDR1 SQVTM, CDR2 ANQGSEA. The CDR3 length is 14 residues. CDR3 coding DNA: TGCAGCGCCCCGGGAGCGGGAGAGGTAGATACGCAGTATTTT. Amino acids: CSAPGAGEVDTQYF.

V gene TRBV19 combines with J gene TRBJ1-2; perhaps TRBD1 as D (5 bases). CDR3 size: 16 residues. Germline V gene data show CDR1 as LNHDA and CDR2 as SQIVND (reference sequence). Trimming stripped 8 bases from V and 2 bases from J, with 21 bases between. As DNA, the CDR3 is TGTGCCAGTTCAAGCCGGGGGGGATCAATCAACTATGGCTACACCTTC. This encodes CASSSRGGSINYGYTF.

The chain couples TRBV7-6 to TRBJ2-7; D gene unclear. This CDR3 has 13 amino acids. Trimming removed 2 bases at V and 4 bases at J, with 9 bases between. Germline V gene data show CDR1 as SGHVS and CDR2 as FNYEAQ. DNA for the CDR3: TGTGCCAGCAGCTTAAACGTTAGATACGAGCAGTACTTC. This gives the protein CASSLNVRYEQYF.

This rearrangement joins TRBV5-6 to TRBJ2-7; D call uncertain. Per the germline V gene, CDR1 is SGHDT and CDR2 is YYEEEE. The CDR3 extends over 12 amino acids. Trimming left V 3 bases short and J 0 bases short, with 4 bases between. The CDR3 loop reads CASSSNSYEQYF. CDR3 in DNA: TGTGCCAGCAGCTCAAACTCCTACGAGCAGTACTTC.

The chain employs TRBV5-1 and TRBJ1-2; D is undetermined. The germline V gene encodes CDR1 SGHRS and CDR2 YFSETQ. This CDR3 contains 14 residues. V lost 1 base and J 4 bases, leaving 11 bases between the germline ends. The DNA for the CDR3 is TGCGCCAGCAGCTTGTACCGGGAAGGCTATGGCTACACCTTC. This translates into CASSLYREGYGYTF.

The chain uses TRBV11-3 and TRBJ2-1; D remains ambiguous. Germline values: CDR1 SGHNT, CDR2 YENEEA. This CDR3 has 11 amino acids. Trimming left V 5 bases short and J 10 bases short, with 9 bases between. The CDR3 region is CASSGRQEQFF. The DNA for the CDR3 is TGTGCCAGCAGCGGCCGTCAGGAGCAGTTCTTC.

V and J are TRBV19 and TRBJ1-1; weak D call: TRBD1 (5 bases). Trimming cost V 4 bases and J 6 bases, with 15 bases left between them. Germline-derived CDR1 and CDR2 are LNHDA and SQIVND (reference sequence). The CDR3 totals 14 residues. CDR3 protein: CASSTRGYRAEAFF. In DNA, the CDR3 is TGTGCCAGTAGTACCCGGGGGTATCGCGCTGAAGCTTTCTTT.

V gene TRBV9 combines with J gene TRBJ2-1; 9 bases match TRBD2. V shed 0 bases, J shed 1 base, and the junction held 5 bases outside the gene matches. The CDR3 covers 17 residues. Per the germline V gene, CDR1 is SGDLS and CDR2 is YYNGEE. CDR3 region: CASSVGTSGSSYNEQFF. The CDR3 bases are TGTGCCAGCAGCGTAGGCACTAGCGGGTCGTCCTACAATGAGCAGTTCTTC.

This sequence joins TRBV7-2 and TRBJ2-3; 9 nucleotides agree with TRBD2. The CDR3 contains 14 residues. The germline V gene has CDR1 SGHTA and CDR2 FQGNSA. Unmatched junction bases numbered 4, after V lost 5 bases and J lost 4 bases. The CDR3 here is CASSQGLAADTQYF. The CDR3 nucleotides are TGTGCCAGCAGCCAGGGACTAGCAGCAGATACGCAGTATTTT.

This sequence joins TRBV6-1 and TRBJ1-1, with D maybe TRBD1 (6 bases). The ends were cut back, 0 bases at V and 6 bases at J, with 11 bases in the middle. Per the germline V gene, CDR1 is MNHNS and CDR2 is SASEGT. CDR3 length: 14 amino acids. CDR3 amino acids: CASSEAHRQAEAFF. DNA for the CDR3: TGTGCCAGCAGTGAAGCCCACCGACAGGCTGAAGCTTTCTTT.

The chain recombines TRBV7-2 with TRBJ1-2, with D perhaps TRBD1 (5 bases). Germline CDR1 and CDR2: SGHTA and FQGNSA. V dropped 4 bases and J dropped 6 bases, with 12 bases sitting between them. The length of the CDR3 is 13 residues. Here the CDR3 DNA reads TGTGCCAGCAGCTCGTGGGGCAGAAATGGCTACACCTTC. Encoded protein: CASSSWGRNGYTF.

The CDR3 region is CASTAPARGQPQHF. The CDR3 DNA is TGTGCCAGTACTGCACCGGCGCGGGGTCAGCCCCAGCATTTT. V gene TRBV19 combines with J gene TRBJ1-5; no firm D call. The CDR3 has 14 residues. Trimming removed 7 bases from V and 6 bases from J, with 16 bases in between. CDR1 and CDR2 (germline): LNHDA, SQIVND (reference sequence).